This T cell receptor (beta chain) was sequenced during a study of blood T cell repertoires in COVID-19. Libraries were prepared by immunoSEQ multiplex PCR; TCRdb keeps only in-frame clonotypes and omits some of them. The repertoire holds hundreds of thousands of clones, with roughly 90% as singletons. The CDR3 is made up of 13 amino acids. Germline-derived CDR1 and CDR2 are MGHDK and SYGVNS. V lost 3 bases and J lost 6, with 8 bases in between. The sequenced sample consisted of peripheral blood. The TCR comes from a woman between 65 and 79 years old with COVID-19, enrolled during active disease. The gene calls are TRBV25-1 and TRBJ1-4, with D unclear. The CDR3 DNA is TGTGCCAGCAGTGACCCCGGGGATGAAAAACTGTTTTTT. This translates into CASSDPGDEKLFF.